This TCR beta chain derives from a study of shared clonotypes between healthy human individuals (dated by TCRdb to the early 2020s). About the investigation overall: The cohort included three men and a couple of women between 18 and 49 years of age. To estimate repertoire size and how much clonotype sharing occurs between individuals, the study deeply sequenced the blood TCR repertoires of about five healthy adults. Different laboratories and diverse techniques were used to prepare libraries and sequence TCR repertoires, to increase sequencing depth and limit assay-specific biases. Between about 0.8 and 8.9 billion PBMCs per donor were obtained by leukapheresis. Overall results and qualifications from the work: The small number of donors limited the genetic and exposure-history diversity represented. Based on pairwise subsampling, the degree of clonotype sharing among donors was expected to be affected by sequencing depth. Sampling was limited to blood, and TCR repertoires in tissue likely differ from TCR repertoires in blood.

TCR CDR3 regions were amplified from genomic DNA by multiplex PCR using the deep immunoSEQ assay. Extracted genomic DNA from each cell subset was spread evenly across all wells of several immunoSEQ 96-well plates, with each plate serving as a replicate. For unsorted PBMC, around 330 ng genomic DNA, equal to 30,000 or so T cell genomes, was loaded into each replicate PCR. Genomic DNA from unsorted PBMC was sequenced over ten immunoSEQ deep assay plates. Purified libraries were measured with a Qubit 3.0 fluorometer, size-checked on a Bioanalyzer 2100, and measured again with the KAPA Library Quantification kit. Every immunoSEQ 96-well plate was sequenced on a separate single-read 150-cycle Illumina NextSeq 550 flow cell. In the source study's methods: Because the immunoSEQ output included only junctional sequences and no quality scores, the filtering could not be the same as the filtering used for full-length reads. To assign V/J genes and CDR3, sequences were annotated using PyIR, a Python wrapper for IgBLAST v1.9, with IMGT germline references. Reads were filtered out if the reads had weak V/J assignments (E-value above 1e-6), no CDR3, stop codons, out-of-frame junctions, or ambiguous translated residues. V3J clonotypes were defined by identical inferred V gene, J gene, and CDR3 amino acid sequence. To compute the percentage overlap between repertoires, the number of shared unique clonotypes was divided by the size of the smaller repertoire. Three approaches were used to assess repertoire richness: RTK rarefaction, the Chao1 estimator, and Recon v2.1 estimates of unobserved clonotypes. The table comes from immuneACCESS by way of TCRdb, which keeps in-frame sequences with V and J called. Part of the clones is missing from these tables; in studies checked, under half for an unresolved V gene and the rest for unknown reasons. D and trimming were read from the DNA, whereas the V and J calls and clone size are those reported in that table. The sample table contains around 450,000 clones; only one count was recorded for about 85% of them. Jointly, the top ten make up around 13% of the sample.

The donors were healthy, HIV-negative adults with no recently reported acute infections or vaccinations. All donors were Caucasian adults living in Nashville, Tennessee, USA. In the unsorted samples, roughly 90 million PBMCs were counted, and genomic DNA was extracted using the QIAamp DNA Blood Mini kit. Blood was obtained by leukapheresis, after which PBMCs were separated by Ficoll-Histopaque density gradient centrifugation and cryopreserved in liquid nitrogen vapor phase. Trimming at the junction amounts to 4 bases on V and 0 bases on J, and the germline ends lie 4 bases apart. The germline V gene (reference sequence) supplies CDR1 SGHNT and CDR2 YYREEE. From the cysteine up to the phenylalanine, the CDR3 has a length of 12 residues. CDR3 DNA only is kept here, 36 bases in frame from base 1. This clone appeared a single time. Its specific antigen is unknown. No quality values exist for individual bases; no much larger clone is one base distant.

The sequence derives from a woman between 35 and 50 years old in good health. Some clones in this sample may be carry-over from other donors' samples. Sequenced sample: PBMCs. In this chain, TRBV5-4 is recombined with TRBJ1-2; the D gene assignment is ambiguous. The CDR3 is CASSPTNYGYTF. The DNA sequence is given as TGTGCCAGCAGCCCTACTAACTATGGCTACACCTTC.